The rows below give T cell receptor beta chains drawn from one sample of a study of blood T cell repertoires in COVID-19. Profiled with immunoSEQ multiplex PCR; TCRdb holds only in-frame clones, not every one. Seen here are 150,000 to 200,000 clones, 84% observed once, and the top ten hold 7.5%. Specimen: PBMCs or T cells enriched from blood (not recorded which). The receptors shown here come from a middle-aged man who had recovered from COVID-19. The CDR3 runs from the conserved cysteine through the conserved F or W. A D gene is named only where the DNA matches it firmly. Size is stated for part of the rows, as once, few or many counts, or as a class when the clone is expanded.

CDR3nt,CDR3aa,v_gene,abundance,j_gene,d_gene
TGTGCCAGCAGCTTAGATGGAGAGAGGGAACGGCATTTT,CASSLDGERERHF,TRBV7-8,.,TRBJ1-3,.
TGCGCCAGCAGCTTGGCAGGGGTTGGGAATCAGCCCCAGCATTTT,CASSLAGVGNQPQHF,TRBV5-1,.,TRBJ1-5,.
TGTGCCACCTCCAACCAGTTCACTGAAGCTTTCTTT,CATSNQFTEAFF,TRBV24-1,.,TRBJ1-1,.
TGTGCCATCAGTGACTCCAGGGCCCAAGAGACCCAGTACTTC,CAISDSRAQETQYF,TRBV10-3,few,TRBJ2-5,.
TGCAGCGTCCGAAATATCGATGGCAGGGCTGGAAACACCATATATTTT,CSVRNIDGRAGNTIYF,TRBV29-1,.,TRBJ1-3,.
TGTGCCAGCAGCCGGGGACAGGAGGTTAGCTACACCTTC,CASSRGQEVSYTF,TRBV12-3/TRBV12-4,.,TRBJ1-2,TRBD1
TGTGCCACCAGCACACAGGGGGTCTACGGGGCCAACGTCCTGACTTTC,CATSTQGVYGANVLTF,TRBV15,.,TRBJ2-6,TRBD1
TGCGCCAGCAGCTTGGACAGGGTGTGGGGGAACTCTGGAAACACCATATATTTT,CASSLDRVWGNSGNTIYF,TRBV5-1,.,TRBJ1-3,.
TGTGCCAGCAGCTTAAGGTCCTTGGGAGAATTGGAATACGAGCAGTACTTC,CASSLRSLGELEYEQYF,TRBV13,once,TRBJ2-7,.
TGTGCCAGCAGTCCCCTCCCCCAGGGGGTTCGCGACGAGCAGTACTTC,CASSPLPQGVRDEQYF,TRBV2,.,TRBJ2-7,TRBD1
TGTGCCAGCAGTGGGACAGGGAGCCAGCCCCAGCATTTT,CASSGTGSQPQHF,TRBV25-1,once,TRBJ1-5,TRBD1
TGTGCCAGTTTCCCGGGACAGGGGGATTATGGTGAAAAACTGTTTTTT,CASFPGQGDYGEKLFF,TRBV19,.,TRBJ1-4,TRBD1
TGTGCCAGCAGCATAGGGAGGAACACTGAAGCTTTCTTT,CASSIGRNTEAFF,TRBV7-8,.,TRBJ1-1,.
TGTGCCAGCAGCCTACAGGGTATCGACACTGAAGCTTTCTTT,CASSLQGIDTEAFF,TRBV3-1/TRBV3-2,.,TRBJ1-1,.
TGTGCCAGCTCACCATACAGGGGACCCTTCGAGCAGTACTTC,CASSPYRGPFEQYF,TRBV18,once,TRBJ2-7,TRBD1
TGTGCCAGCAGCCTTAGGCAGGGGCTAAGGGCTGAAGCTTTCTTT,CASSLRQGLRAEAFF,TRBV11-2,.,TRBJ1-1,.
TGCGCCAGCAGCCCTGCCGAGAGCGGTCAGCCCCAGCATTTT,CASSPAESGQPQHF,TRBV5-1,.,TRBJ1-5,.
TGTGCCAGCAGTCGGACAGGGGTTAATTCACCCCTCCACTTT,CASSRTGVNSPLHF,TRBV28,.,TRBJ1-6,TRBD1
TGCAGCGTGGGACAGCTGAACACTGAAGCTTTCTTT,CSVGQLNTEAFF,TRBV29-1,.,TRBJ1-1,TRBD1
TGCGCCACCTCAGCCCTAGGGGAGGGCGCTAGCCTCTTC,CATSALGEGASLF,TRBV4-1,.,TRBJ1-2,.
TGTGCCAGCAGCCCCTCCAGGGTAAGCAGCTACACCTTC,CASSPSRVSSYTF,TRBV7-8,.,TRBJ1-2,.
TGTGCCACCCATCTGTATGTGGGGGGTCCCTACACCTTC,CATHLYVGGPYTF,TRBV28,.,TRBJ1-2,.
TGTGCCAGCAGCGTAGCTGGAGGGCTCTCCTACAATGAGCAGTTCTTC,CASSVAGGLSYNEQFF,TRBV9,.,TRBJ2-1,.
TGTGCCAGCAGCCCGCCAGGGGCGCGTTCCTACGAGCAGTACTTC,CASSPPGARSYEQYF,TRBV4-2,.,TRBJ2-7,.
TGCGCCAGCAGCCAAGGCCCAGTGAATCAGCCCCAGCATTTT,CASSQGPVNQPQHF,TRBV4-3,.,TRBJ1-5,.